The rows below give T cell receptor beta chains drawn from one sample of a study of T cells after yellow fever vaccination. TCRdb re-derived calls from the 5' RACE reads in MiXCR, one entry per CDR3 protein. The sample yields a few hundred thousand distinct CDR3 sequences, around 4.5% seen once. This sample comprised PBMCs, obtained 15 days after the yellow fever booster vaccination. All receptors come from a man between 18 and 35 years old who received the YFV17D yellow fever vaccine. Each CDR3 is given with its conserved first and last residue. D genes are given only for firm matches. Some rows have no size entry. The others give once, few or many, or a class for an expanded clone.

CDR3aa: CASSLTVSTDTQYF
CDR3nt: TGCGCCAGCAGCCTGACAGTCAGCACAGATACGCAGTATTTT
j_gene: TRBJ2-3
d_gene: NA
abundance: many
v_gene: TRBV5-1

CDR3aa: CATSDPGAQETQYF
CDR3nt: TGTGCCACCAGTGACCCAGGGGCGCAAGAGACCCAGTACTTC
j_gene: TRBJ2-5
d_gene: NA
abundance: few
v_gene: TRBV24-1

CDR3aa: CSASLGDGYTF
CDR3nt: TGCAGTGCTAGCCTCGGGGATGGCTACACCTTC
j_gene: TRBJ1-2
d_gene: NA
abundance: many
v_gene: TRBV20-1

CDR3aa: CASSYSGLGSEAFF
CDR3nt: TGTGCCAGCAGTTACTCGGGTTTGGGGTCTGAAGCTTTCTTT
j_gene: TRBJ1-1
d_gene: NA
abundance: few
v_gene: TRBV6-6

CDR3aa: CASSFASAAVGETQYF
CDR3nt: TGTGCCAGCAGCTTCGCGTCGGCTGCCGTGGGAGAGACCCAGTACTTC
j_gene: TRBJ2-5
d_gene: NA
abundance: NA
v_gene: TRBV7-2

CDR3aa: CASSPAAGYGSNQPQHF
CDR3nt: TGTGCCAGCTCACCAGCAGCAGGGTACGGTAGCAATCAGCCCCAGCATTTT
j_gene: TRBJ1-5
d_gene: NA
abundance: NA
v_gene: TRBV18

CDR3aa: CASSLSGGTYEQYF
CDR3nt: TGTGCCAGCAGTTTAAGCGGGGGGACCTACGAGCAGTACTTC
j_gene: TRBJ2-7
d_gene: TRBD2
abundance: many
v_gene: TRBV27

CDR3aa: CASRDRVLYEETQYF
CDR3nt: TGCGCCAGCAGGGACAGGGTTCTTTACGAAGAGACCCAGTACTTC
j_gene: TRBJ2-5
d_gene: TRBD1
abundance: few
v_gene: TRBV10-2

CDR3aa: CASSSVIEAFF
CDR3nt: TGTGCCAGCAGCTCGGTAATTGAAGCTTTCTTT
j_gene: TRBJ1-1
d_gene: NA
abundance: many
v_gene: TRBV7-9

CDR3aa: CASSSGRGLYSSTDTQYF
CDR3nt: TGTGCCAGCAGCTCAGGGAGAGGGCTCTACTCTAGCACAGATACGCAGTATTTT
j_gene: TRBJ2-3
d_gene: NA
abundance: NA
v_gene: TRBV7-2

CDR3aa: CSAARGDYGYTF
CDR3nt: TGCAGTGCGGCTAGGGGGGACTATGGCTACACCTTC
j_gene: TRBJ1-2
d_gene: NA
abundance: many
v_gene: TRBV20-1

CDR3aa: CASSQPGLSNEQFF
CDR3nt: TGTGCCAGCAGCCAACCGGGACTATCGAATGAGCAGTTCTTC
j_gene: TRBJ2-1
d_gene: TRBD2
abundance: many
v_gene: TRBV6-5

CDR3aa: CSVEALGQITDTQYF
CDR3nt: TGCAGCGTTGAAGCACTGGGACAGATCACAGATACGCAGTATTTT
j_gene: TRBJ2-3
d_gene: TRBD1
abundance: many
v_gene: TRBV29-1

CDR3aa: CSAWDSLAGETQYF
CDR3nt: TGCAGTGCTTGGGACAGCCTCGCGGGAGAGACCCAGTACTTC
j_gene: TRBJ2-5
d_gene: TRBD1
abundance: many
v_gene: TRBV20-1

CDR3aa: CASSQELASSTDTQYF
CDR3nt: TGCGCCAGCAGCCAAGAACTAGCGTCTAGCACAGATACGCAGTATTTT
j_gene: TRBJ2-3
d_gene: TRBD2
abundance: NA
v_gene: TRBV4-1

CDR3aa: CSVQRNTGELFF
CDR3nt: TGCAGCGTCCAGAGGAACACCGGGGAGCTGTTTTTT
j_gene: TRBJ2-2
d_gene: NA
abundance: few
v_gene: TRBV29-1

CDR3aa: CASSYHGVGSYEQYF
CDR3nt: TGTGCCAGCAGTTACCACGGGGTAGGGTCCTACGAGCAGTACTTC
j_gene: TRBJ2-7
d_gene: NA
abundance: NA
v_gene: TRBV6-2/TRBV6-3

CDR3aa: CASSLELGLYEQYF
CDR3nt: TGTGCCAGCAGCTTAGAACTAGGCCTTTATGAGCAGTACTTC
j_gene: TRBJ2-7
d_gene: NA
abundance: many
v_gene: TRBV7-2

CDR3aa: CASRDYSTDTQYF
CDR3nt: TGTGCCAGCAGGGACTATAGCACAGATACGCAGTATTTT
j_gene: TRBJ2-3
d_gene: NA
abundance: NA
v_gene: TRBV28

CDR3aa: CASSFRGLGGETQYF
CDR3nt: TGTGCCAGCAGTTTCCGGGGCTTGGGAGGGGAGACCCAGTACTTC
j_gene: TRBJ2-5
d_gene: TRBD2
abundance: many
v_gene: TRBV27

CDR3aa: CASSQEHPGPQETQYF
CDR3nt: TGCGCCAGCAGCCAAGAACACCCGGGGCCTCAAGAGACCCAGTACTTC
j_gene: TRBJ2-5
d_gene: NA
abundance: many
v_gene: TRBV4-3

CDR3aa: CASRDRAYEQYF
CDR3nt: TGTGCCAGCCGGGATAGAGCTTACGAGCAGTACTTC
j_gene: TRBJ2-7
d_gene: NA
abundance: many
v_gene: TRBV7-8

CDR3aa: CATRRNYGYTF
CDR3nt: TGTGCCACCCGGCGGAACTATGGCTACACCTTC
j_gene: TRBJ1-2
d_gene: NA
abundance: NA
v_gene: TRBV12-3/TRBV12-4

CDR3aa: CASSQALGTGEPEAFF
CDR3nt: TGCGCCAGCAGCCAAGCCCTCGGGACAGGGGAGCCTGAAGCTTTCTTT
j_gene: TRBJ1-1
d_gene: TRBD1
abundance: NA
v_gene: TRBV4-1

CDR3aa: CASSQDRWTNSPLHF
CDR3nt: TGCGCCAGCAGCCAAGATAGGTGGACGAATTCACCCCTCCACTTT
j_gene: TRBJ1-6
d_gene: NA
abundance: many
v_gene: TRBV4-3

CDR3aa: CASSLGPLNTEAFF
CDR3nt: TGCGCCAGCAGCTTGGGACCTCTCAACACTGAAGCTTTCTTT
j_gene: TRBJ1-1
d_gene: NA
abundance: many
v_gene: TRBV5-1

CDR3aa: CATSRDRRGSDTQYF
CDR3nt: TGTGCCACCAGCAGAGATCGGAGGGGTTCGGATACGCAGTATTTT
j_gene: TRBJ2-3
d_gene: NA
abundance: NA
v_gene: TRBV15

CDR3aa: CAIGQYSNQPQHF
CDR3nt: TGTGCCATCGGGCAGTATAGCAATCAGCCCCAGCATTTT
j_gene: TRBJ1-5
d_gene: NA
abundance: many
v_gene: TRBV10-3

CDR3aa: CASSLVSSRGELFF
CDR3nt: TGTGCCAGCAGCTTAGTATCTAGTCGCGGGGAGCTGTTTTTT
j_gene: TRBJ2-2
d_gene: NA
abundance: many
v_gene: TRBV7-3

CDR3aa: CASSYSKESGNTIYF
CDR3nt: TGTGCCAGCAGTTACTCGAAGGAGTCTGGAAACACCATATATTTT
j_gene: TRBJ1-3
d_gene: NA
abundance: NA
v_gene: TRBV6-6

CDR3aa: CASSQDRGFGNEQFF
CDR3nt: TGCGCCAGCAGCCAAGACAGGGGATTCGGGAATGAGCAGTTCTTC
j_gene: TRBJ2-1
d_gene: NA
abundance: NA
v_gene: TRBV4-3

CDR3aa: CASSSRLELSSYEQYF
CDR3nt: TGTGCCAGCAGCTCCCGGTTAGAACTCTCTTCCTACGAGCAGTACTTC
j_gene: TRBJ2-7
d_gene: NA
abundance: many
v_gene: TRBV7-9

CDR3aa: CAISPREASTGELFF
CDR3nt: TGTGCCATCAGTCCAAGGGAGGCATCCACCGGGGAGCTGTTTTTT
j_gene: TRBJ2-2
d_gene: NA
abundance: many
v_gene: TRBV10-3

CDR3aa: CASNRGYGYTF
CDR3nt: TGTGCCAGCAACAGGGGGTATGGCTACACCTTC
j_gene: TRBJ1-2
d_gene: TRBD1
abundance: few
v_gene: TRBV2

CDR3aa: CASSMSTGAYNSPLHF
CDR3nt: TGCGCCAGCAGCATGTCAACAGGGGCATATAATTCACCCCTCCACTTT
j_gene: TRBJ1-6
d_gene: TRBD1
abundance: few
v_gene: TRBV5-1

CDR3aa: CASSPWGGQNTGELFF
CDR3nt: TGTGCCAGCAGCCCCTGGGGGGGACAAAACACCGGGGAGCTGTTTTTT
j_gene: TRBJ2-2
d_gene: NA
abundance: few
v_gene: TRBV7-2

CDR3aa: CASSYSRDSEKLFF
CDR3nt: TGTGCCAGCAGTTACTCGAGGGACAGTGAAAAACTGTTTTTT
j_gene: TRBJ1-4
d_gene: TRBD1
abundance: many
v_gene: TRBV6-6

CDR3aa: CASSFISETQYF
CDR3nt: TGTGCCAGTAGTTTTATCTCGGAGACCCAGTACTTC
j_gene: TRBJ2-5
d_gene: NA
abundance: few
v_gene: TRBV19

CDR3aa: CASIQNRGPGGNEQFF
CDR3nt: TGTGCCAGCATACAAAACAGGGGGCCCGGGGGCAATGAGCAGTTCTTC
j_gene: TRBJ2-1
d_gene: TRBD1
abundance: NA
v_gene: TRBV12-3/TRBV12-4

CDR3aa: CSARATEANTEAFF
CDR3nt: TGCAGTGCTAGAGCAACGGAAGCGAACACTGAAGCTTTCTTT
j_gene: TRBJ1-1
d_gene: NA
abundance: NA
v_gene: TRBV20-1

CDR3aa: CASGRDRGDEQYF
CDR3nt: TGTGCCAGCGGCCGGGACAGGGGCGACGAGCAGTACTTC
j_gene: TRBJ2-7
d_gene: TRBD1
abundance: NA
v_gene: TRBV11-2

CDR3aa: CASSLAQGTDTQYF
CDR3nt: TGCGCCAGCAGCTTGGCCCAGGGGACAGATACGCAGTATTTT
j_gene: TRBJ2-3
d_gene: NA
abundance: few
v_gene: TRBV5-1

CDR3aa: CASSVLRPGPGTEAFF
CDR3nt: TGTGCCAGCAGCGTTCTCCGCCCCGGTCCGGGCACTGAAGCTTTCTTT
j_gene: TRBJ1-1
d_gene: NA
abundance: NA
v_gene: TRBV9

CDR3aa: CASSSGGAIDTQYF
CDR3nt: TGTGCCAGCAGTTCCGGGGGGGCCATAGATACGCAGTATTTT
j_gene: TRBJ2-3
d_gene: TRBD2
abundance: many
v_gene: TRBV7-9

CDR3aa: CASSFRGRGLVNTEAFF
CDR3nt: TGTGCCAGCAGTTTCAGGGGGCGGGGTCTTGTGAACACTGAAGCTTTCTTT
j_gene: TRBJ1-1
d_gene: TRBD1
abundance: many
v_gene: TRBV12-3/TRBV12-4

CDR3aa: CASSLGQTLDTQYF
CDR3nt: TGCGCCAGCAGCTTGGGACAGACGCTTGATACGCAGTATTTT
j_gene: TRBJ2-3
d_gene: NA
abundance: many
v_gene: TRBV5-1

CDR3aa: CASSGDRAGQPQHF
CDR3nt: TGTGCCAGCAGTGGCGACAGGGCTGGGCAGCCCCAGCATTTT
j_gene: TRBJ1-5
d_gene: TRBD1
abundance: NA
v_gene: TRBV2

CDR3aa: CASSLEDWYNEQFF
CDR3nt: TGCGCCAGCAGCTTGGAGGACTGGTACAATGAGCAGTTCTTC
j_gene: TRBJ2-1
d_gene: NA
abundance: many
v_gene: TRBV5-1

CDR3aa: CSASDRVGRTNEKLFF
CDR3nt: TGCAGTGCTAGTGACAGGGTGGGAAGAACTAATGAAAAACTGTTTTTT
j_gene: TRBJ1-4
d_gene: TRBD1
abundance: few
v_gene: TRBV20-1

CDR3aa: CASSLSRGGPNEQFF
CDR3nt: TGTGCCAGCAGCTTATCGCGGGGGGGGCCCAATGAGCAGTTCTTC
j_gene: TRBJ2-1
d_gene: TRBD2
abundance: NA
v_gene: TRBV7-2

CDR3aa: CASSPLPQGGTDTQYF
CDR3nt: TGTGCCAGCTCACCTCTCCCGCAGGGAGGCACAGATACGCAGTATTTT
j_gene: TRBJ2-3
d_gene: NA
abundance: few
v_gene: TRBV18

CDR3aa: CASSYSTTGADIQYF
CDR3nt: TGTGCCAGCAGTTACTCGACGACAGGGGCTGACATTCAGTACTTC
j_gene: TRBJ2-4
d_gene: TRBD1
abundance: many
v_gene: TRBV6-2/TRBV6-3

CDR3aa: CASSLRGLSHTGELFF
CDR3nt: TGCGCCAGCAGCTTGAGAGGGCTTTCTCACACCGGGGAGCTGTTTTTT
j_gene: TRBJ2-2
d_gene: NA
abundance: NA
v_gene: TRBV5-1